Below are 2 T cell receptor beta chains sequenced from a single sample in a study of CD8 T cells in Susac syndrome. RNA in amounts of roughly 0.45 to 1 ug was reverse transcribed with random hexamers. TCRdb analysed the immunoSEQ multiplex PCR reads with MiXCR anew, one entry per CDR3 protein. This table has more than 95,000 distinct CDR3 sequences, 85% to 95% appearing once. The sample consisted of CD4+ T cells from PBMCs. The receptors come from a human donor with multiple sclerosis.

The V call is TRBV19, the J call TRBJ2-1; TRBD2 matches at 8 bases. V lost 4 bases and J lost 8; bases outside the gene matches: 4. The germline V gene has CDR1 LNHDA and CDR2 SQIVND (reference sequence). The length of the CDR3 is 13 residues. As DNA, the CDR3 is TGTGCCAGTAGTAGGACTAGCTGGTATGAGCAGTTCTTC. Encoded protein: CASSRTSWYEQFF.

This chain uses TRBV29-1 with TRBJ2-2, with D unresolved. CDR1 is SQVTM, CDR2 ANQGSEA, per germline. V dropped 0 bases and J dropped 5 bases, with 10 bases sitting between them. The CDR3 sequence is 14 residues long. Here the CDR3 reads CSVEDTLRTGELFF. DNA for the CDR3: TGCAGCGTTGAAGATACTCTCCGGACCGGGGAGCTGTTTTTT.